This T cell receptor (beta chain) stems from a study of T cell responses to AZD1222 COVID-19 vaccine. Study-level results: AZD1222 recipients seropositive at baseline numbered only 5 to 7. Across the whole spike, CD4 TCRs peaked at regions 160-218 and 743-854. It was only after the peak T cell response that any repertoires were sampled. A mostly white British donor set with more females was recruited, and clonal diversity was possibly underestimated.

Worth noting for this clone: The antigen is undetermined.

Here immunoSEQ multiplex PCR was the method, and the copy in TCRdb shows in-frame clones only, minus some. The data show tens of thousands of clones, 85% to 90% seen once. The input for sequencing was peripheral blood, taken on day 0 of MenACWY control vaccination. This clonotype was obtained from an adult in good health.

CDR3 residues: CAWSVPGNQPQHF. CDR3 bases: TGTGCCTGGAGTGTACCTGGAAATCAGCCCCAGCATTTT. This chain connects TRBV30 to TRBJ1-5; D gene uncertain. This CDR3 contains 13 residues. V lost 0 bases and J 4 bases, leaving 7 bases between the germline ends. CDR1 and CDR2 (germline): GTSNPN, SVGIG (reference sequence).